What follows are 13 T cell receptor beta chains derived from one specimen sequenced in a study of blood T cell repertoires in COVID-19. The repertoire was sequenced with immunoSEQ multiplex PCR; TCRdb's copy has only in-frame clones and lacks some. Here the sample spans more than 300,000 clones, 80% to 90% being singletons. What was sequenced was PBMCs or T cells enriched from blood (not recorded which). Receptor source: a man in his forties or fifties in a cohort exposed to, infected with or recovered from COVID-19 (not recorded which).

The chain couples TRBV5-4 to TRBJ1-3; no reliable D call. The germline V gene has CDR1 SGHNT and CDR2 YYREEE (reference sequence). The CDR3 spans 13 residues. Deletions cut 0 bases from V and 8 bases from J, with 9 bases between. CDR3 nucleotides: TGTGCCAGCAGCTTGGGGCGGGCTGACACCATATATTTT. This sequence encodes CASSLGRADTIYF.

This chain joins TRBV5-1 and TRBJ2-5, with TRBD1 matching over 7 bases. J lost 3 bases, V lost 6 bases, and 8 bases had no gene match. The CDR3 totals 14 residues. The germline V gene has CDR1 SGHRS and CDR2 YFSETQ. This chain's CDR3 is CASNRQGAEETQYF. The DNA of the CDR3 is TGCGCCAGCAACCGACAGGGCGCGGAAGAGACCCAGTACTTC.

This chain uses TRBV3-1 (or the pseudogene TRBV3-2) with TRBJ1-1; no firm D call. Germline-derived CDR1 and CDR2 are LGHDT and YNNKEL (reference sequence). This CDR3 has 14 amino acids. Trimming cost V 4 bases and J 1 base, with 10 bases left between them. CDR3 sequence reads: CASSPRLSNTEAFF. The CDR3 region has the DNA TGTGCCAGCAGCCCCAGACTGTCGAACACTGAAGCTTTCTTT.

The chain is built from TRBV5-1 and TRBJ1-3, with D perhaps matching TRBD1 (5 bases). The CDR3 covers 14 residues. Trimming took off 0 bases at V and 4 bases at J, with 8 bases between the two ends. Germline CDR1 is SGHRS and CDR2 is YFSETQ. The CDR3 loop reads CASSLDRSGNTIYF. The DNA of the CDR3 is TGCGCCAGCAGCTTGGACAGGTCAGGAAACACCATATATTTT.

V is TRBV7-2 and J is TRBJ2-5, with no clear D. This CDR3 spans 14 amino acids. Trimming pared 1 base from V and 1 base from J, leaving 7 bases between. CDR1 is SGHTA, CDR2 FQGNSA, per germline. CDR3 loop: CASSLELAQETQYF. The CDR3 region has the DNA TGTGCCAGCAGCTTAGAGTTAGCCCAAGAGACCCAGTACTTC. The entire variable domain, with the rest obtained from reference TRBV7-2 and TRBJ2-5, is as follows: GAGVSQSPSNKVTEKGKDVELRCDPISGHTALYWYRQSLGQGLEFLIYFQGNSAPDKSGLPSDRFSAERTGGSVSTLTIQRTQQEDSAVYLCASSLELAQETQYFGPGTRLLVL.

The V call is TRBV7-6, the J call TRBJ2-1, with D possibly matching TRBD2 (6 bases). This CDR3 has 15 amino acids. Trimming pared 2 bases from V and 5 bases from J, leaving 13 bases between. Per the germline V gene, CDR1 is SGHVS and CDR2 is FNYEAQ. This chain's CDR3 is CASSLRLGSNNEQFF. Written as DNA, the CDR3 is TGTGCCAGCAGCTTACGACTAGGGTCCAACAATGAGCAGTTCTTC. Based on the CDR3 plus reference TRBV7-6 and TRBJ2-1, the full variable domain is GAGVSQSPRYKVTKRGQDVALRCDPISGHVSLYWYRQALGQGPEFLTYFNYEAQQDKSGLPNDRFSAERPEGSISTLTIQRTEQRDSAMYRCASSLRLGSNNEQFFGPGTRLTVL.

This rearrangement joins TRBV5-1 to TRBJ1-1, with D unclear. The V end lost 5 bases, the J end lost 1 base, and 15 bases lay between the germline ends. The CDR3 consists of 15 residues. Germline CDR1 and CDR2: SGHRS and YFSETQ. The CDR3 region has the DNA TGCGCCAGCAGAAACGCCGGGATACCGAACACTGAAGCTTTCTTT. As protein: CASRNAGIPNTEAFF.

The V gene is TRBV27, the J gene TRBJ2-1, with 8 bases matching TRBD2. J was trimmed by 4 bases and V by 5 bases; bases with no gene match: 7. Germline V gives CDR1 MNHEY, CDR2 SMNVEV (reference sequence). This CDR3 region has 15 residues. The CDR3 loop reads CASSRSSGGYNEQFF. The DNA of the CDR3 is TGTGCCAGCAGTCGCTCCAGCGGGGGATACAATGAGCAGTTCTTC.

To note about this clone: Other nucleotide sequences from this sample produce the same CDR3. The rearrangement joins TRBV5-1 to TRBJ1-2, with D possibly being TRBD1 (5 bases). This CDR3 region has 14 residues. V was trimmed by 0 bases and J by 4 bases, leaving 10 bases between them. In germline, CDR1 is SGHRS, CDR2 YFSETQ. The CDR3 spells CASSLVQGSYGYTF. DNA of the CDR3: TGCGCCAGCAGCTTGGTGCAGGGATCCTATGGCTACACCTTC.

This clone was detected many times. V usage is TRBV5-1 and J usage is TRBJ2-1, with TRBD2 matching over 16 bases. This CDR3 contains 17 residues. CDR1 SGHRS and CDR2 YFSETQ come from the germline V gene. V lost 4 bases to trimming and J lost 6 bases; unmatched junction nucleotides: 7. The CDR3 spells CASSMGLAGGKFNEQFF. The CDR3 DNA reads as TGCGCCAGCAGCATGGGACTAGCGGGAGGGAAGTTCAATGAGCAGTTCTTC.

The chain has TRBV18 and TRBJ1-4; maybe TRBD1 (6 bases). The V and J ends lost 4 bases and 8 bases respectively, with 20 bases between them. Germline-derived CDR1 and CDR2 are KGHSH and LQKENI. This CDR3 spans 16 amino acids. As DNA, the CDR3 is TGTGCCAGCTCACAACGCACAGGGCAGTCGGGGGAAAAACTGTTTTTT. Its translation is CASSQRTGQSGEKLFF. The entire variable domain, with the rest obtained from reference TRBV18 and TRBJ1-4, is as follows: NAGVMQNPRHLVRRRGQEARLRCSPMKGHSHVYWYRQLPEEGLKFMVYLQKENIIDESGMPKERFSAEFPKEGPSILRIQQVVRGDSAAYFCASSQRTGQSGEKLFFGSGTQLSVL.

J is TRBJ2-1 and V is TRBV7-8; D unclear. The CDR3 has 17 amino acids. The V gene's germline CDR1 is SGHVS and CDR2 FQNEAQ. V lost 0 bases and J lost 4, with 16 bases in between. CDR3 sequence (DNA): TGTGCCAGCAGCTTAGCTAAGCGCTCCCTTTTGTACAATGAGCAGTTCTTC. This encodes CASSLAKRSLLYNEQFF.

In nucleotides, the CDR3 is TGTGCCAGCAGCACAGCCGGGACAATTACCGGGGAGCTGTTTTTT. Translating it yields CASSTAGTITGELFF. The chain employs TRBV5-4 and TRBJ2-2, with D maybe TRBD1 (6 bases). The germline V gene encodes CDR1 SGHNT and CDR2 YYREEE (reference sequence). This CDR3 has 15 amino acids. Trimming left V 4 bases short and J 5 bases short, with 15 bases between. The full variable domain, completed using reference TRBV5-4 and TRBJ2-2, is ETGVTQSPTHLIKTRGQQVTLRCSSQSGHNTVSWYQQALGQGPQFIFQYYREEENGRGNFPPRFSGLQFPNYSSELNVNALELDDSALYLCASSTAGTITGELFFGEGSRLTVL.